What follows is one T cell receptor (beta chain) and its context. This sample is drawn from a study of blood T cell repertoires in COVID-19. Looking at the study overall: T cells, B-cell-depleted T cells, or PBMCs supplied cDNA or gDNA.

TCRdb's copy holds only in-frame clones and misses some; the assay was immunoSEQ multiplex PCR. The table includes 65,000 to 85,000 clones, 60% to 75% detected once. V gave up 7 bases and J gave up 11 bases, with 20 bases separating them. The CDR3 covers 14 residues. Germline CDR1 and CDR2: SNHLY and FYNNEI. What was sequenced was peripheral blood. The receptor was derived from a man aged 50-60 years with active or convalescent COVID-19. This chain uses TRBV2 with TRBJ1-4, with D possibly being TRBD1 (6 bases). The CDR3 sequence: CASTLPGGNGKLFF. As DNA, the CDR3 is TGTGCCAGCACTCTTCCTGGGGGCAATGGGAAACTGTTTTTT.